Included here is one T cell receptor (beta chain) sequence, with context. Antigen specificity is unknown. The CDR3 contains 16 residues. Germline-derived CDR1 and CDR2 are LGHNA and YSLEER. Losses at the gene ends were 2 bases for V and 4 bases for J; bases not matched to a gene: 9. This sample was included in a study of T cell responses to AZD1222 COVID-19 vaccine. Study observations and caveats: Just six AZD1222 recipients tested seropositive at baseline.

The assay was immunoSEQ multiplex PCR, and TCRdb's table has in-frame clones only and misses some. The sample records about 93,000 clones, roughly nine tenths being singletons. This receptor was obtained from an adult in good health. This chain uses TRBV4-3 with TRBJ1-2; 8 nucleotides align to TRBD1. The sample was peripheral blood, taken on day 0 of MenACWY control vaccination. The CDR3 nucleotides read TGCGCCAGCAGCCAAAGCCGGGGCACAGGGGGCTATGGCTACACCTTC. It translates to CASSQSRGTGGYGYTF.